The 29 T cell receptor beta chains given below trace back to one sample, sequenced in a study of post-analysis software for immune sequencing data. Study-level findings and limits: TRBV5-6, TRBV5-1 and TRBV20-1 belonged to a set of about five TRBV segments that were more frequent in patients than controls.

cDNA libraries of TCR beta carried unique molecular identifiers. TCRdb re-called the PCR reads through MiXCR, storing one row per CDR3 protein. The data show fewer than 850,000 distinct CDR3 sequences, 25% to 30% seen once. No antigen has been identified for these receptors. The sample consisted of blood. The receptors were gathered from a girl aged 10 to 17 with multiple sclerosis.

This clonotype showed up just a few times. This chain joins TRBV20-1 and TRBJ2-6; D could derive from TRBD1 or TRBD2 (5 bases each). The CDR3 consists of 14 residues. Germline V gene data show CDR1 as DFQATT and CDR2 as SNEGSKA (reference sequence). Trimming removed 3 bases at V and 4 bases at J, with 10 bases between. CDR3 sequence reads: CSASGGYGANVLTF. The CDR3 DNA reads as TGCAGTGCTAGTGGGGGTTACGGGGCCAACGTCCTGACTTTC.

There are a few counts of this clonotype. V is TRBV6-1 and J is TRBJ1-4; D is perhaps TRBD1 (6 bases). Germline lookup yields CDR1 MNHNS and CDR2 SASEGT. This CDR3 region has 16 residues. Trimming removed 6 bases from V and 10 bases from J, with 24 bases in between. CDR3 sequence (DNA): TGTGCCAGCAGAGCGCAGGTGGGGGCCCGGCAGGGAAAACTGTTTTTT. Residues: CASRAQVGARQGKLFF.

This clonotype was counted a few times. The chain is built from TRBV5-1 and TRBJ2-1; unclear D gene. V was cut by 1 base and J by 0 bases, with 17 bases left in between. CDR3 length: 18 residues. Germline CDR1 reads SGHRS; CDR2 reads YFSETQ. CDR3 sequence (DNA): TGCGCCAGCAGCTTGACCTTACAACAACCCAGCTCCTACAATGAGCAGTTCTTC. Translating it yields CASSLTLQQPSSYNEQFF.

The chain couples TRBV2 to TRBJ2-7; D assignment may be TRBD1 or TRBD2 (6 bases each). Trimming cost V 4 bases and J 7 bases, with 17 bases left between them. CDR1 is SNHLY, CDR2 FYNNEI, per germline. This CDR3 contains 14 residues. The CDR3 DNA follows: TGTGCCAGCAGTGCCCGGGGGCGCCTTGGTGAGCAGTACTTC. Translated, it gives CASSARGRLGEQYF.

This rearrangement joins TRBV7-2 to TRBJ2-7, with 9 bases fitting TRBD2. Trimming removed 3 bases from V and 4 bases from J; junction bases left unmatched: 7. There are 15 residues in the CDR3. From germline, CDR1 is SGHTA and CDR2 FQGNSA. The CDR3 loop is CASSFLAGRRYEQYF. The CDR3 DNA reads TGTGCCAGCAGCTTCCTAGCGGGGCGTAGGTACGAGCAGTACTTC.

DNA of the CDR3: TGTGCCAGTAGTATTGGCGGCTGGGGCTACACCTTC. As protein: CASSIGGWGYTF. The V gene is TRBV19, the J gene TRBJ1-2; no clear D. Trimming took 3 bases from V and 8 from J, leaving 10 bases between them. Per germline, CDR1 LNHDA and CDR2 SQIVND (reference sequence). The CDR3 consists of 12 residues.

This clonotype was seen more than once but under ten times. This sequence joins TRBV20-1 and TRBJ1-2; D call uncertain. The CDR3 is made up of 9 amino acids. V lost 4 bases and J lost 7, with 4 bases in between. Per germline, CDR1 DFQATT and CDR2 SNEGSKA (reference sequence). The CDR3 protein is CSANSGYTF. In nucleotides, the CDR3 is TGCAGTGCTAACAGTGGCTACACCTTC.

This clonotype came up many times. V usage is TRBV10-2 and J usage is TRBJ2-1, with D unclear. Germline V gene lookup returns CDR1 WSHSY and CDR2 SAAADI. Trimming removed 8 bases at V and 14 bases at J, with 13 bases between. This CDR3 is built from 10 residues. DNA for the CDR3: TGCGCCAGCCAGGATGGAGAGGAGTTCTTC. Protein: CASQDGEEFF.

Only a few counts were recorded for this clonotype. The chain couples TRBV15 to TRBJ2-7, with D uncertain. Germline loops: CDR1 LNHNV, CDR2 YYDKDF (reference sequence). The CDR3 runs 13 residues. The ends were cut back, 0 bases at V and 2 bases at J, with 5 bases in the middle. This CDR3 is CATSREYTYEQYF. CDR3 bases: TGTGCCACCAGCAGAGAGTATACCTACGAGCAGTACTTC.

The J gene is TRBJ2-3, the V gene TRBV4-1, with 9 bases that match TRBD1. Germline V lookup: CDR1 MGHRA, CDR2 YSYEKL. The ends lost 0 bases at V and 2 bases at J; junction bases unmatched: 6. The CDR3 consists of 17 residues. The CDR3 is CASSQDAPQGATDTQYF. The DNA for the CDR3 is TGCGCCAGCAGCCAAGACGCCCCACAGGGGGCCACAGATACGCAGTATTTT.

Here the CDR3 reads CASHLRGQTFSYGYTF. In nucleotides, the CDR3 is TGTGCCAGTCACCTCCGCGGGCAGACTTTTTCCTATGGCTACACCTTC. The chain joins TRBV19 to TRBJ1-2; D is uncertain. The CDR3 is 16 amino acids. With 8 bases removed from V and 4 bases from J, the gap between germline ends came to 23 bases. Germline V lookup: CDR1 LNHDA, CDR2 SQIVND (reference sequence).

The chain recombines TRBV20-1 with TRBJ2-1; 8 nucleotides align to TRBD2. The closer fit of TRBJ2-7 to the DNA end suggests the J call may be wrong. CDR3 length: 17 amino acids. The germline gives CDR1 DFQATT, CDR2 SNEGSKA (reference sequence). The CDR3 bases are TGCAGTGCTAGGAACGCGGGCGGGGGGAGCTCCTACAATGAGCAGTACTTC. It encodes CSARNAGGGSSYNEQYF.

This clonotype showed up many times. The rearrangement links TRBV20-1 to TRBJ2-7; D could derive from TRBD1 or TRBD2 (5 bases each). CDR1 is DFQATT and CDR2 is SNEGSKA in the germline V gene (reference sequence). The CDR3 totals 15 residues. The V end was cut by 0 bases, the J end by 2 bases, with 14 bases between. The CDR3, as DNA: TGCAGTGCTAGAGATCTGGGGCAGGAGGCCTACGAGCAGTACTTC. It yields the protein CSARDLGQEAYEQYF.

V is TRBV3-1 and J is TRBJ2-3; D gene ambiguous. CDR3 length: 14 amino acids. CDR1 LGHDT and CDR2 YNNKEL come from the germline V gene (reference sequence). The V end was cut by 1 base, the J end by 6 bases, with 11 bases between. CDR3: CASSQAEAFDTQYF. For the CDR3, the DNA is TGTGCCAGCAGCCAAGCAGAGGCGTTCGATACGCAGTATTTT.

The chain joins TRBV9 to TRBJ2-1; 14 bases map to TRBD2. The V gene end was trimmed by 2 bases and the J gene end by 9 bases; junction bases not matched to a gene: 4. Germline V gene sequence: CDR1 SGDLS, CDR2 YYNGEE. CDR3 length: 15 residues. The CDR3 sequence is CASSVTSGGAVEQFF. The CDR3, as DNA: TGTGCCAGCAGCGTGACTAGCGGGGGGGCTGTTGAGCAGTTCTTC. Variable domain in full (rest from reference TRBV9 and TRBJ2-1): DSGVTQTPKHLITATGQRVTLRCSPRSGDLSVYWYQQSLDQGLQFLIQYYNGEERAKGNILERFSAQQFPDLHSELNLSSLELGDSALYFCASSVTSGGAVEQFFGPGTRLTVL.

The sample holds a few counts of this clonotype. V usage is TRBV5-1 and J usage is TRBJ2-3; 11 positions agree with TRBD1. Trimming at V came to 4 bases and at J to 2 bases, leaving 18 bases not matched to a gene. The CDR3 extends over 20 amino acids. The V gene's germline CDR1 is SGHRS and CDR2 YFSETQ. The CDR3 DNA follows: TGCGCCAGCAGCCTCTCCGGGACAGGGGGATGGATGGGAACCACAGATACGCAGTATTTT. Protein: CASSLSGTGGWMGTTDTQYF.

The chain joins TRBV29-1 to TRBJ2-1, with 10 bases matching TRBD2. This CDR3 is built from 14 residues. CDR1 is SQVTM, CDR2 ANQGSEA, per germline. Trimming at V came to 3 bases and at J to 4 bases, leaving 3 bases not matched to a gene. The CDR3: CSVDTLAGYNEQFF. The CDR3 bases are TGCAGCGTTGATACACTAGCGGGATACAATGAGCAGTTCTTC.

On this clonotype: This may come from a read error, since a much larger clone is one base off. The rearrangement links TRBV5-6 to TRBJ1-5; D may match TRBD1 or TRBD2 (5 bases each). The DNA end favors TRBJ2-3, so the J call may be wrong. The CDR3 has 13 residues. Germline CDR1 SGHDT, CDR2 YYEEEE. CDR3 in DNA: TGTGCCAGCAGCGCTGGGGGAAATCAGCCCCAGTATTTT. Its translation: CASSAGGNQPQYF.

This clonotype occurred a few times. The chain combines TRBV18 with TRBJ2-6, with 9 bases matching TRBD1. Germline V gene data show CDR1 as KGHSH and CDR2 as LQKENI. V was pared by 4 bases and J by 4 bases, with 8 bases of the junction left unmatched. This CDR3 is built from 17 residues. The CDR3 protein is CASSLRDRVSGANVLTF. The CDR3 bases are TGTGCCAGCTCACTTCGGGACAGGGTCTCCGGGGCCAACGTCCTGACTTTC.

This clonotype was seen many times. The V and J genes are TRBV12-3 or TRBV12-4 and TRBJ1-1; possibly TRBD1 for D (5 bases). The ends were cut back, 6 bases at V and 1 base at J, with 18 bases in the middle. The CDR3 covers 16 residues. CDR3 bases: TGTGCCAGCAGGGCGGCGGCAGGGATGGGGAACACTGAAGCTTTCTTT. Translation gives CASRAAAGMGNTEAFF.

V is TRBV28 and J is TRBJ2-4; 11 bases align to TRBD1. V lost 5 bases to trimming and J lost 8 bases; unmatched junction nucleotides: 5. The CDR3 sequence is 14 residues long. Germline V lookup: CDR1 MDHEN, CDR2 SYDVKM. In DNA form, the CDR3 reads TGTGCCAGCAGTAGGACAGGGGGCGCGGACATTCAGTACTTC. Protein: CASSRTGGADIQYF.

CDR3 bases: TGTGCCAGCATCCCCCCGCGGTCCGATGGCACTGAAGCTTTCTTT. Amino acids: CASIPPRSDGTEAFF. The chain couples TRBV28 to TRBJ1-1; no clear D gene. The V end was cut by 7 bases, the J end by 4 bases, with 19 bases between. Germline V lookup: CDR1 MDHEN, CDR2 SYDVKM. The CDR3 has 15 amino acids.

V is TRBV4-2 and J is TRBJ1-3; D is possibly TRBD1 (5 bases). Germline V gene data show CDR1 as LGHNA and CDR2 as YNFKEQ. This CDR3 has 16 residues. V was shortened by 0 bases and J by 1 base, with 10 bases between the two germline ends. CDR3 sequence: CASSQDPGTSGNTIYF. CDR3 coding DNA: TGTGCCAGCAGCCAAGATCCTGGGACGTCTGGAAACACCATATATTTT.

The chain combines TRBV24-1 with TRBJ2-6; TRBD1 might be the D (5 bases). The CDR3 sequence is 13 residues long. The V end was cut by 12 bases, the J end by 2 bases, with 10 bases between. The germline V gene has CDR1 KGHDR and CDR2 SFDVKD. The CDR3 nucleotides read TGTGCCGCCCAGGGCCCTGGGGCCAACGTCCTGACTTTC. Translating it yields CAAQGPGANVLTF.

V and J are TRBV3-1 and TRBJ2-7; 8 bases agree with TRBD2. This CDR3 spans 14 amino acids. Germline V gene data show CDR1 as LGHDT and CDR2 as YNNKEL (reference sequence). The V and J ends lost 1 base and 4 bases, in that order; junction bases with no gene match: 3. The CDR3 DNA is TGTGCCAGCAGCCAAGCGGGAGGGGGGTACGAGCAGTACTTC. Translating gives CASSQAGGGYEQYF.

This clonotype was seen more than once but under ten times. The chain is built from TRBV6-6 and TRBJ1-2, with D hard to call. CDR3 length equals 13 residues. Trimming stripped 6 bases from V and 8 bases from J, with 16 bases between. Germline-derived CDR1 and CDR2 are MNHNY and SVGAGI (reference sequence). This chain's CDR3 is CASRYGWVEGYTF. CDR3 DNA sequence: TGTGCCAGCAGGTACGGGTGGGTGGAAGGCTACACCTTC.

This rearrangement joins TRBV7-2 to TRBJ2-1; 7 bases fit TRBD1. Germline V lookup: CDR1 SGHTA, CDR2 FQGNSA. This CDR3 has 14 residues. V gave up 5 bases and J gave up 10 bases; unmatched junction bases: 11. The CDR3 sequence: CASSPLGSQGEQFF. CDR3 nucleotides: TGTGCCAGCAGCCCACTCGGCTCACAGGGGGAGCAGTTCTTC. Using reference TRBV7-2 and TRBJ2-1 for the parts outside the CDR3, the full variable domain is GAGVSQSPSNKVTEKGKDVELRCDPISGHTALYWYRQSLGQGLEFLIYFQGNSAPDKSGLPSDRFSAERTGGSVSTLTIQRTQQEDSAVYLCASSPLGSQGEQFFGPGTRLTVL.

CDR3 in amino acids: CASSWAQETQYF. CDR3 DNA sequence: TGTGCCAGCAGTTGGGCCCAAGAGACCCAGTACTTC. V is TRBV6-6 and J is TRBJ2-5; D unresolved. The germline V gene has CDR1 MNHNY and CDR2 SVGAGI (reference sequence). V lost 4 bases, J lost 1 base, and 4 bases lay in between. The CDR3 runs 12 residues.

V gene TRBV20-1 combines with J gene TRBJ2-1, with 11 bases matching TRBD2. The germline CDR1 and CDR2 sequences are DFQATT and SNEGSKA (reference sequence). CDR3 size: 15 residues. Trimming removed 5 bases from V and 4 bases from J; junction bases left unmatched: 7. CDR3 nucleotide sequence: TGCAGTGCTTGTCCCGGGACTAGCGGTTACAATGAGCAGTTCTTC. Amino acids: CSACPGTSGYNEQFF.